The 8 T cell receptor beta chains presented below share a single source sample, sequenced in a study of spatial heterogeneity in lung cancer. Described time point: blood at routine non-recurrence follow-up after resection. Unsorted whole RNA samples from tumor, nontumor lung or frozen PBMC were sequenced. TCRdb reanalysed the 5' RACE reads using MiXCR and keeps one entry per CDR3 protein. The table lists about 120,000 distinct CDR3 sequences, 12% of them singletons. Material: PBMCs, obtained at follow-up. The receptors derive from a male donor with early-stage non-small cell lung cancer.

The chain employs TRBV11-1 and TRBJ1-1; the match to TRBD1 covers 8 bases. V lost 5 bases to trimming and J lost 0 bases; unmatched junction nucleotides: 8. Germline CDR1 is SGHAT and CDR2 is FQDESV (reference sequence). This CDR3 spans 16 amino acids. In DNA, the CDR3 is TGTGCCAGCAGCCCAACAGGGGGGCATATGAACACTGAAGCTTTCTTT. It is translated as CASSPTGGHMNTEAFF.

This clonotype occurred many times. The DNA of the CDR3 is TGCAGTGCTAGGACCCCCGGGCGGTACGAGCAGTACTTC. It encodes CSARTPGRYEQYF. J is TRBJ2-7 and V is TRBV20-1; D gene ambiguous. The CDR3 has 13 amino acids. Germline lookup yields CDR1 DFQATT and CDR2 SNEGSKA (reference sequence). Trimming shortened V by 3 bases and J by 4 bases, and 13 bases separated the two germline ends.

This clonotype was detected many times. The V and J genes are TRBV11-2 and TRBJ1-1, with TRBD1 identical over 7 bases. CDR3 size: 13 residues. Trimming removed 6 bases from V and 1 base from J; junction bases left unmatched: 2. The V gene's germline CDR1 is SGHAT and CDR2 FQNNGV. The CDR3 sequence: CASRWTGNTEAFF. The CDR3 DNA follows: TGTGCCAGCAGGTGGACAGGGAACACTGAAGCTTTCTTT.

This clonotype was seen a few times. CDR3 sequence: CASSLGGPDTDTQYF. DNA for the CDR3: TGTGCCAGCAGTTTGGGGGGGCCGGACACAGATACGCAGTATTTT. This chain links TRBV27 with TRBJ2-3; D perhaps matches TRBD2 (7 bases). Between the trimmed V and J ends, which lost 3 bases and 2 bases, there was a span of 12 bases. The CDR3 has 15 residues. Germline lookup yields CDR1 MNHEY and CDR2 SMNVEV (reference sequence).

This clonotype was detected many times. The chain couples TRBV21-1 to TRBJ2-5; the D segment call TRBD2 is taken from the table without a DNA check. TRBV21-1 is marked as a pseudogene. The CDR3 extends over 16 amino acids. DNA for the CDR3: TGTGCCAGCAGCAACCTCCCACGGACGGTCCAAGAGACCCAGTACTTC. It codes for CASSNLPRTVQETQYF.

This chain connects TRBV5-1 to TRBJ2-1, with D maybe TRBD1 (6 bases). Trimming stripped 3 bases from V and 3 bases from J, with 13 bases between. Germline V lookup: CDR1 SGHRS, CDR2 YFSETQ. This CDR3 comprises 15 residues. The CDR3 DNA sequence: TGCGCCAGCAGCTCCCTCGGACAGAACTACAATGAGCAGTTCTTC. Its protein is CASSSLGQNYNEQFF. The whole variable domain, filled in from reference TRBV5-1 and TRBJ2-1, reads KAGVTQTPRYLIKTRGQQVTLSCSPISGHRSVSWYQQTPGQGLQFLFEYFSETQRNKGNFPGRFSGRQFSNSRSEMNVSTLELGDSALYLCASSSLGQNYNEQFFGPGTRLTVL.

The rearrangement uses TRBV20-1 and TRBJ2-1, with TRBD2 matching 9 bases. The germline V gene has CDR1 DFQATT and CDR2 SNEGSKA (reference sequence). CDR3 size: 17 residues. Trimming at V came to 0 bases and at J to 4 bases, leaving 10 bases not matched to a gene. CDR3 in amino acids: CSARDRGSGGLYNEQFF. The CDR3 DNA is TGCAGTGCTAGAGATCGGGGTAGCGGGGGTCTTTACAATGAGCAGTTCTTC.

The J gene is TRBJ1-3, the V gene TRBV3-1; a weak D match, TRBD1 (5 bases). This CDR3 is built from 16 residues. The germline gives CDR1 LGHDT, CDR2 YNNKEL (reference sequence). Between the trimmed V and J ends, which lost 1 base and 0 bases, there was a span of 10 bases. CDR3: CASSQVGVVSGNTIYF. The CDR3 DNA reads TGTGCCAGCAGCCAAGTGGGGGTGGTCTCTGGAAACACCATATATTTT.